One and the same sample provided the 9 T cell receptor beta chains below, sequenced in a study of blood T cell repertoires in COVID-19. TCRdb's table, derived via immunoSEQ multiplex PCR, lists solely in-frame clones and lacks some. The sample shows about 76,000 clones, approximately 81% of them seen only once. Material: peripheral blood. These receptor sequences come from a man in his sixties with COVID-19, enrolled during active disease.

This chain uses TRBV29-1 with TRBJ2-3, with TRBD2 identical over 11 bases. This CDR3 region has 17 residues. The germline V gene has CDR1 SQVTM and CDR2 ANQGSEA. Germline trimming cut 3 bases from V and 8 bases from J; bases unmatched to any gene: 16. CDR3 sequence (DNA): TGCAGCGTTGACCCCCCCGGGACTAGCGGCCCCAGGGGTACGCAGTATTTT. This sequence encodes CSVDPPGTSGPRGTQYF.

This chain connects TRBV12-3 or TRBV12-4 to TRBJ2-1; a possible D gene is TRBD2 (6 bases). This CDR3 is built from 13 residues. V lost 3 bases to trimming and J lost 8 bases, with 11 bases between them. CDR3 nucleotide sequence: TGTGCCAGCAGTTTTACGGGGGTGGATGAGCAGTTCTTC. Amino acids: CASSFTGVDEQFF.

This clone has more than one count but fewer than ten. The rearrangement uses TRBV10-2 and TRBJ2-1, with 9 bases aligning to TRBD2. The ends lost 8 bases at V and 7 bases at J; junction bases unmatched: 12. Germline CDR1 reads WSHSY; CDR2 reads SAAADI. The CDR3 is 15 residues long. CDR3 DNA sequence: TGCGCCAGCTCCCAGGGGGTTAGCGGGAGTAATGAGCAGTTCTTC. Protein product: CASSQGVSGSNEQFF.

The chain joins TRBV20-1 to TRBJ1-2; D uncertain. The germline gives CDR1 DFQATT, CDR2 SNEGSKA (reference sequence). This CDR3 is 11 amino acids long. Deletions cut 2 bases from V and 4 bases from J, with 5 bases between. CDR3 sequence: CSARRVYGYTF. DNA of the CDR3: TGCAGTGCTAGACGGGTCTATGGCTACACCTTC.

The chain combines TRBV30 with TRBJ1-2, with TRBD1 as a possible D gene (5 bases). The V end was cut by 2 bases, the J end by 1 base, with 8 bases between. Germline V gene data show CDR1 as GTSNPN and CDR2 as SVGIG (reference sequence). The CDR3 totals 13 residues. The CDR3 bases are TGTGCCTGGAGTAGGACACTTAACTATGGCTACACCTTC. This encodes CAWSRTLNYGYTF. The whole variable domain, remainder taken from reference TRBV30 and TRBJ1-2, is SQTIHQWPATLVQPVGSPLSLECTVEGTSNPNLYWYRQAAGRGLQLLFYSVGIGQISSEVPQNLSASRPQDRQFILSSKKLLLSDSGFYLCAWSRTLNYGYTFGSGTRLTVV.

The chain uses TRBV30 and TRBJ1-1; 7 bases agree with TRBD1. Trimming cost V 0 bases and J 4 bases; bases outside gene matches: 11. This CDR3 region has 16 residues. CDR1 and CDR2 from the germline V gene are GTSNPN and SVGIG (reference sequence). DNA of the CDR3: TGTGCCTGGAGTGTAGGAGGGGGCGAAGGGAGCACTGAAGCTTTCTTT. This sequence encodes CAWSVGGGEGSTEAFF.

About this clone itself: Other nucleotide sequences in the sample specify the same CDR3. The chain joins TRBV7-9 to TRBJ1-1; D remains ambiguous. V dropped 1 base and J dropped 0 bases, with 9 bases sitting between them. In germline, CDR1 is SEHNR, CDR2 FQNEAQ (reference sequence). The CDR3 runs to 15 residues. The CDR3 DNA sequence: TGTGCCAGCAGCTTAGGTCAGGTCATGAACACTGAAGCTTTCTTT. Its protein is CASSLGQVMNTEAFF.

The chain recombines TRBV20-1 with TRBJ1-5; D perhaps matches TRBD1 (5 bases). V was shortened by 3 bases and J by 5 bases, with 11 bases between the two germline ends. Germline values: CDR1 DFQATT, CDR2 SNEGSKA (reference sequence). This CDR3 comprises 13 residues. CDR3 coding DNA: TGCAGTGCTAGTTCCGGGGGAGATCAGCCCCAGCATTTT. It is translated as CSASSGGDQPQHF.

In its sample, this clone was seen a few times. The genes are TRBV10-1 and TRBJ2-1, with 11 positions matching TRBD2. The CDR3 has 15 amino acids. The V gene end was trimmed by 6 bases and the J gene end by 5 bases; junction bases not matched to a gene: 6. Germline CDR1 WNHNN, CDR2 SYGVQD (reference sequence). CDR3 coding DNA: TGCGCCAGCAGCGAAACTAGCGGGGGCCACAATGAGCAGTTCTTC. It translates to CASSETSGGHNEQFF.